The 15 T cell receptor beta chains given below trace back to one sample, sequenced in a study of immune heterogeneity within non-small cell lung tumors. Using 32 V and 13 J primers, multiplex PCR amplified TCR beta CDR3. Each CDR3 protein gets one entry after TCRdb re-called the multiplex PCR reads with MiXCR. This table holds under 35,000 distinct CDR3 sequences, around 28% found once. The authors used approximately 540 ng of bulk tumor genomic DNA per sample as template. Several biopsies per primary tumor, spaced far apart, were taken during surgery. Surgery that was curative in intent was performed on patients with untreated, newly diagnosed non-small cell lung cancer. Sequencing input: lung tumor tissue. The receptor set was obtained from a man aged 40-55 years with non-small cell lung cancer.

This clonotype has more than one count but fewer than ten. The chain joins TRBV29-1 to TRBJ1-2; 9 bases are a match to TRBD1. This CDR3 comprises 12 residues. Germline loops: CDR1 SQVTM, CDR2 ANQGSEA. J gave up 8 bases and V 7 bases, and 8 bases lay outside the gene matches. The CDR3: CSGFGTGSGYTF. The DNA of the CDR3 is TGCAGCGGGTTCGGGACAGGGTCGGGCTACACCTTC. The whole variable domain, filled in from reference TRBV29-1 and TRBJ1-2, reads SAVISQKPSRDICQRGTSLTIQCQVDSQVTMMFWYRQQPGQSLTLIATANQGSEATYESGFVIDKFPISRPNLTFSTLTVSNMSPEDSSIYLCSGFGTGSGYTFGSGTRLTVV.

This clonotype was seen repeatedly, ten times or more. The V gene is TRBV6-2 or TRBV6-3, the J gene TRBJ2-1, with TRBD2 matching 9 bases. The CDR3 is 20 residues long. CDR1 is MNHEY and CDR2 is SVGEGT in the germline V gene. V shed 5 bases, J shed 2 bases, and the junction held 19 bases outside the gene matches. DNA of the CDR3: TGTGCCAGCAGTCCCCGGGAGGGGAAGCGGGAGGTAATTGCCTACAATGAGCAGTTCTTC. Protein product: CASSPREGKREVIAYNEQFF.

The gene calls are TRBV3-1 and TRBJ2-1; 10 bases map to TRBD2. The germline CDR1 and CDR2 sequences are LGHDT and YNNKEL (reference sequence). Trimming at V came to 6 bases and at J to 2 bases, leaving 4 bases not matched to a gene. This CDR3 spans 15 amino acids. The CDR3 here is CASRRTSGAYNEQFF. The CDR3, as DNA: TGTGCCAGCAGGAGGACTAGCGGTGCCTACAATGAGCAGTTCTTC.

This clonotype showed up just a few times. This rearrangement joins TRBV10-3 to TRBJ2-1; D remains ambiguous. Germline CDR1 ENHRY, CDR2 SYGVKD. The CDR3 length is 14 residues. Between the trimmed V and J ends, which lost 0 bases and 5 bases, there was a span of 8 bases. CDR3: CAISESRSHNEQFF. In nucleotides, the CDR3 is TGTGCCATCAGTGAGTCGAGGTCTCACAATGAGCAGTTCTTC.

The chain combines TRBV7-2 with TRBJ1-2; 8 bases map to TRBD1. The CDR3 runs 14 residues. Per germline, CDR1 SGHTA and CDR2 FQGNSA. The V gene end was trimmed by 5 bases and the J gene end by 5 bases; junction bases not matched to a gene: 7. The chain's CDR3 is CASSPHQGAYGYTF. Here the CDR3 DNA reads TGTGCCAGCAGCCCCCACCAGGGGGCATATGGCTACACCTTC.

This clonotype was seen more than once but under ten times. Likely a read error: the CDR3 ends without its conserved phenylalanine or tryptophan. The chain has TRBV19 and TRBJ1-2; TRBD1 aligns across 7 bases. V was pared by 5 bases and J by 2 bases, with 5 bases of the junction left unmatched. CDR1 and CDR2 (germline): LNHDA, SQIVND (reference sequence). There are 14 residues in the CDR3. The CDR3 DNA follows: TGTGCCAGTAGTCAGGGGGTAGCCAACTATGGCTACACCTTG. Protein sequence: CASSQGVANYGYTL.

CDR3 residues: CASSQGQGFAGANVLTF. The CDR3 DNA follows: TGTGCCAGCAGCCAAGGACAGGGTTTCGCTGGGGCCAACGTCCTGACTTTC. The V call is TRBV14, the J call TRBJ2-6; TRBD1 agrees at 7 bases. The trim removed 1 base at V and 2 bases at J, leaving 5 bases unmatched. The CDR3 length is 17 residues. CDR1 SGHDN and CDR2 FVKESK come from the germline V gene.

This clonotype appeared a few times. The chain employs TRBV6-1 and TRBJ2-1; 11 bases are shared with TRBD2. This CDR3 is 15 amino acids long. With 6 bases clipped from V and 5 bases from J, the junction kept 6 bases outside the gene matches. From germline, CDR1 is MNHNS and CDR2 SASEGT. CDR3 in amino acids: CASSLPTSGNNEQFF. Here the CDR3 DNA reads TGTGCCAGCAGCCTACCGACTAGCGGGAACAATGAGCAGTTCTTC.

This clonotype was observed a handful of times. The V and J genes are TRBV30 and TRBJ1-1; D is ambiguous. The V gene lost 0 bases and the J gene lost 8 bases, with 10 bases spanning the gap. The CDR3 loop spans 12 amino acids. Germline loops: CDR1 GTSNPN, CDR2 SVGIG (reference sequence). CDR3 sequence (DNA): TGTGCCTGGAGTGTACTTTGGGCGGAAGCTTTCTTT. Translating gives CAWSVLWAEAFF.

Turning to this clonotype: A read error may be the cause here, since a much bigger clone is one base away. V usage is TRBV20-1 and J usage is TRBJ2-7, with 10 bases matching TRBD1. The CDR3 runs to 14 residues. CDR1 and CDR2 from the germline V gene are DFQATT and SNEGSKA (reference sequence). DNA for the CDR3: TGCAGTGCTGCGACAGGGGGCAGCTCCTACGAGCACTACTTC. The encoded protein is CSAATGGSSYEHYF.

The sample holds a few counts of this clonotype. This CDR3 is CASSPTSGGFNEQFF. CDR3 bases: TGTGCCAGCAGCCCCACTAGCGGGGGATTCAATGAGCAGTTCTTC. The chain couples TRBV6-1 to TRBJ2-1; 11 positions agree with TRBD2. With V trimmed by 6 bases and J by 6 bases, 7 bases remained unmatched. CDR1 is MNHNS, CDR2 SASEGT, per germline. There are 15 residues in the CDR3.

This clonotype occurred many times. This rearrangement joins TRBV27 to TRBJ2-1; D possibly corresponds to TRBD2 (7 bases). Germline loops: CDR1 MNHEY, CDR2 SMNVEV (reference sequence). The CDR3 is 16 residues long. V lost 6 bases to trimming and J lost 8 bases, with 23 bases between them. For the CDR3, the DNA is TGTGCCAGCAGACCACTTGCGGGGGCGGGTTCCGATGAGCAGTTCTTC. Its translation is CASRPLAGAGSDEQFF.

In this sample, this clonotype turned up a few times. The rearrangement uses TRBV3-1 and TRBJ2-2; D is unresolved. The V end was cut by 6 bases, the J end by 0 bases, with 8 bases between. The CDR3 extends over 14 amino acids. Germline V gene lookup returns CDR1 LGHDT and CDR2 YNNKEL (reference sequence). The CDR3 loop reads CASRKTPNTGELFF. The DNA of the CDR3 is TGTGCCAGCAGAAAAACACCGAACACCGGGGAGCTGTTTTTT.

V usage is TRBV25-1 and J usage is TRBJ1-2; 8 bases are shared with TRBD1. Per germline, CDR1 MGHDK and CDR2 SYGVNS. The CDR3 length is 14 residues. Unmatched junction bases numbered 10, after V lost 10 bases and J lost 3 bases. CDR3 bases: TGTGCCATCACTTCGGCAGGGGGCGACTATGGCTACACCTTC. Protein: CAITSAGGDYGYTF.

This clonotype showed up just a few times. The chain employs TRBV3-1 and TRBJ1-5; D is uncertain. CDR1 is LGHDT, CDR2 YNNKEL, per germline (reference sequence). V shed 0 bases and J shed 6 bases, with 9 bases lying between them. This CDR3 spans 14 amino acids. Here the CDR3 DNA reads TGTGCCAGCAGCCAAGATCGTTGGGTTCAGCCCCAGCATTTT. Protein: CASSQDRWVQPQHF.